This TCR beta chain was captured in a study of blood T cells in healthy people across ages. The donors, healthy Caucasians from Russia, were aged roughly 6 to 90. Isolation recovered at least 6 million PBMCs from every sample. Total RNA was isolated from each sample in quantities of at least 6 micrograms. Alongside a J-beta primer mix, a sample-barcoded 5' primer served in a second PCR lasting roughly 7 to 11 cycles. In TCRdb, the 5' RACE reads were re-called with MiXCR into one record per CDR3 protein. The sample lists around 790,000 distinct CDR3 sequences, roughly 44% occurring once. This CDR3 contains 15 residues. Per the germline V gene, CDR1 is LGHDT and CDR2 is YNNKEL (reference sequence). V was pared by 0 bases and J by 0 bases, with 9 bases between. This clonotype appeared a few times.

The sequenced material came from blood. The clonotype was recovered from a man in his 60s in good health. The rearrangement uses TRBV3-1 and TRBJ2-7; a weak D match, TRBD1 (5 bases). CDR3 protein: CASSQEQDSSYEQYF. The CDR3, as DNA: TGTGCCAGCAGCCAAGAACAGGATAGCTCCTACGAGCAGTACTTC.